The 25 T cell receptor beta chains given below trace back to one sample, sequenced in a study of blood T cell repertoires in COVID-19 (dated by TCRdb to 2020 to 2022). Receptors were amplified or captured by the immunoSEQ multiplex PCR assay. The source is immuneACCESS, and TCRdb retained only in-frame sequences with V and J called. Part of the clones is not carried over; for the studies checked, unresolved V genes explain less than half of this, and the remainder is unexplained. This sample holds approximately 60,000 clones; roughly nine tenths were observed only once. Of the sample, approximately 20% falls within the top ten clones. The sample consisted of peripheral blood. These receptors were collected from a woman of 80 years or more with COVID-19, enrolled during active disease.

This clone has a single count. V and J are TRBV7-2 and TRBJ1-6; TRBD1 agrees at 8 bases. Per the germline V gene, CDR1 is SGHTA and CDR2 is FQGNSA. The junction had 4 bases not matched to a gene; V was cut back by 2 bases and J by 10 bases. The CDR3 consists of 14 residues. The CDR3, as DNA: TGTGCCAGCAGCTTATCAGGGGGCGGGTCACCCCTCCACTTT. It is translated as CASSLSGGGSPLHF.

In DNA form, the CDR3 reads TGTGCCAGCAGCGCAATCACAGGGAACACTGAAGCTTTCTTT. It yields the protein CASSAITGNTEAFF. V gene TRBV9 combines with J gene TRBJ1-1; a possible D gene is TRBD1 (5 bases). The germline V gene encodes CDR1 SGDLS and CDR2 YYNGEE. The CDR3 length is 14 residues. V was pared by 3 bases and J by 1 base, with 10 bases between.

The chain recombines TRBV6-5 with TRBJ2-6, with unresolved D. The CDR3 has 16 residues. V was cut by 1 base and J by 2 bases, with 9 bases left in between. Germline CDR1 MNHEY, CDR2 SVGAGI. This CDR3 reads CASSYFDITGANVLTF. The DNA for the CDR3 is TGTGCCAGCAGTTACTTCGACATCACTGGGGCCAACGTCCTGACTTTC.

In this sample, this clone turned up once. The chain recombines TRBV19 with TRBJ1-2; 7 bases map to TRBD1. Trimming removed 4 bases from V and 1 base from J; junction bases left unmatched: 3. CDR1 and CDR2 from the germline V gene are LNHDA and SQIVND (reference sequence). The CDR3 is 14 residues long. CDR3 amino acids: CASSRDSLNYGYTF. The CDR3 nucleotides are TGTGCCAGTAGTAGGGACAGCCTTAACTATGGCTACACCTTC.

The CDR3: CASSLRSPLQGSSYNSPLHF. CDR3 bases: TGTGCCAGCAGCTTACGCTCACCCTTACAGGGGAGCTCCTATAATTCACCCCTCCACTTT. The V call is TRBV7-6, the J call TRBJ1-6; TRBD1 matches 7 bases. With 2 bases clipped from V and 0 bases from J, the junction kept 13 bases outside the gene matches. This CDR3 comprises 20 residues. Germline V lookup: CDR1 SGHVS, CDR2 FNYEAQ.

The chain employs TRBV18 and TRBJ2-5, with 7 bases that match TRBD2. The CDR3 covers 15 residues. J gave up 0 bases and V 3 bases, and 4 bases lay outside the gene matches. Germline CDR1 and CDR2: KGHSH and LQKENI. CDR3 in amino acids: CASSPRAGYQETQYF. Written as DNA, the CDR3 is TGTGCCAGCTCACCGCGAGCGGGGTACCAAGAGACCCAGTACTTC.

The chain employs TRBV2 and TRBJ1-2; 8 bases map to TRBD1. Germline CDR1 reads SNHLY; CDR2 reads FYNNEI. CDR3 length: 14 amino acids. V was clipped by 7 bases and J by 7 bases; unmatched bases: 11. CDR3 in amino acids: CASNKPGQVPGYTF. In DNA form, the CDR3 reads TGTGCCAGCAACAAACCGGGACAGGTCCCTGGCTACACCTTC.

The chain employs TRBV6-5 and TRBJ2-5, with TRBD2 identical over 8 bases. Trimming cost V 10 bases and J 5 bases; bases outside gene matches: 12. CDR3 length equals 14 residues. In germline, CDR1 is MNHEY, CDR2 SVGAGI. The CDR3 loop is CATSTGGAGETQYF. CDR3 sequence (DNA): TGTGCCACCTCTACCGGGGGGGCCGGGGAGACCCAGTACTTC.

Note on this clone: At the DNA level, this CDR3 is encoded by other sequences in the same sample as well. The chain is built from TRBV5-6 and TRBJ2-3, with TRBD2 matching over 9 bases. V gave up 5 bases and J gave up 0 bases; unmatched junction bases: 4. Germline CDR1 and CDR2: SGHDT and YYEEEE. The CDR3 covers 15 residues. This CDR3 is CASSLSGGSTDTQYF. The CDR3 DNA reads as TGTGCCAGCAGTTTGAGCGGGGGGAGCACAGATACGCAGTATTTT. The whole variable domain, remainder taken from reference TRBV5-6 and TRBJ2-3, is DAGVTQSPTHLIKTRGQQVTLRCSPKSGHDTVSWYQQALGQGPQFIFQYYEEEERQRGNFPDRFSGHQFPNYSSELNVNALLLGDSALYLCASSLSGGSTDTQYFGPGTRLTVL.

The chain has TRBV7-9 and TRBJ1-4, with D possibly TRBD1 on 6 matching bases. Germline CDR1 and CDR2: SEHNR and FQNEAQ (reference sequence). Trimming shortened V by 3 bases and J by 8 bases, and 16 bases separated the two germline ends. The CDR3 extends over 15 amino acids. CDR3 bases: TGTGCCAGCAGCTTTCAGGGGCCGGTGCGAGAAAAACTGTTTTTT. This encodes CASSFQGPVREKLFF.

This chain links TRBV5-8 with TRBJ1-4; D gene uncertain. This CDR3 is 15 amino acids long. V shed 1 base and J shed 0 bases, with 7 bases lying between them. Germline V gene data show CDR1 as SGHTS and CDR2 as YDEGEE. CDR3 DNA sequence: TGTGCCAGCAGCTTGAAAGCCGCAACTAATGAAAAACTGTTTTTT. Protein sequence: CASSLKAATNEKLFF.

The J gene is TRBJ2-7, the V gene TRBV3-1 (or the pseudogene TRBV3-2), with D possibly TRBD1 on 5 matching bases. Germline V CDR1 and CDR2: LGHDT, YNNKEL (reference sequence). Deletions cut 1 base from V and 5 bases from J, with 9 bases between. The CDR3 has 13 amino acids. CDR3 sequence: CASSQGQSHEQYF. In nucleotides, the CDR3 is TGTGCCAGCAGCCAAGGACAGTCCCACGAGCAGTACTTC.

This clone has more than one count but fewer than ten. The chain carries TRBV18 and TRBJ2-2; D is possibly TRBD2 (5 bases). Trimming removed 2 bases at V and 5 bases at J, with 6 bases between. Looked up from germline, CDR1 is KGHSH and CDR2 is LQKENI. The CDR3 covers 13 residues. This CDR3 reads CASSPRETGELFF. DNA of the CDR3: TGTGCCAGCTCACCAAGGGAGACCGGGGAGCTGTTTTTT.

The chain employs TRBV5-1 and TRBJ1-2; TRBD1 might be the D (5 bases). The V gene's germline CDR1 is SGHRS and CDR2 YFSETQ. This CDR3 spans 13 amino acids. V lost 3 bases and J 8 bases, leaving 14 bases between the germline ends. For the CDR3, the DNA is TGCGCCAGCAGCTCGGGCGGGGGTAGCGGCTACACCTTC. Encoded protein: CASSSGGGSGYTF. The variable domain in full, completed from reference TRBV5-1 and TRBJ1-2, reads KAGVTQTPRYLIKTRGQQVTLSCSPISGHRSVSWYQQTPGQGLQFLFEYFSETQRNKGNFPGRFSGRQFSNSRSEMNVSTLELGDSALYLCASSSGGGSGYTFGSGTRLTVV.

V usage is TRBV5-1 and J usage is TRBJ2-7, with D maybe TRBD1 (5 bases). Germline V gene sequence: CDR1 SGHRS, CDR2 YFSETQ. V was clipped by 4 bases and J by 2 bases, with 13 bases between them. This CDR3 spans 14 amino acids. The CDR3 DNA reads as TGCGCCAGCAGCCCAACCGACAGACCCTACGAGCAGTACTTC. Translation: CASSPTDRPYEQYF.

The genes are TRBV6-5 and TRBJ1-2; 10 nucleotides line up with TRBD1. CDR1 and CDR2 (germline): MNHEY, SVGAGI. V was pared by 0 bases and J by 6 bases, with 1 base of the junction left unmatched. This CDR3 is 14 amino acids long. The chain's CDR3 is CASSYSTGGNGYTF. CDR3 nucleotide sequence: TGTGCCAGCAGTTACTCGACAGGGGGCAATGGCTACACCTTC.

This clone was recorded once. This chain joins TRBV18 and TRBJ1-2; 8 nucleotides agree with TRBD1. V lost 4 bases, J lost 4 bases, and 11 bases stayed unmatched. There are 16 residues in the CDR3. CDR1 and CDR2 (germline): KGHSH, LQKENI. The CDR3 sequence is CASSRPGQEKTYGYTF. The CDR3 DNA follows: TGTGCCAGCTCACGGCCGGGACAGGAAAAAACCTATGGCTACACCTTC.

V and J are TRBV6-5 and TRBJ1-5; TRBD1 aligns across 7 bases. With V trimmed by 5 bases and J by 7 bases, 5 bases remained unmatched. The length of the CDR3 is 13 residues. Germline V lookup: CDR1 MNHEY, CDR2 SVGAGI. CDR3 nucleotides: TGTGCCAGCAGTATGACAGGGATGCAGCCCCAGCATTTT. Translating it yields CASSMTGMQPQHF.

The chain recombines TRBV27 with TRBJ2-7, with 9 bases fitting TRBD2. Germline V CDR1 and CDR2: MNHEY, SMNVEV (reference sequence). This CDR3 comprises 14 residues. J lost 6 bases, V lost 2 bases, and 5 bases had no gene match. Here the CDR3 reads CASSLAGGPVEQYF. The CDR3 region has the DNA TGTGCCAGCAGTTTAGCGGGGGGGCCGGTCGAGCAGTACTTC.

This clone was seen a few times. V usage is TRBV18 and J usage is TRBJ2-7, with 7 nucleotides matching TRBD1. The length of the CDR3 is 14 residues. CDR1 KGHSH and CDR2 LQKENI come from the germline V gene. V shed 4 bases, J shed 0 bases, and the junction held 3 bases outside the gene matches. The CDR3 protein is CASSQDRNSYEQYF. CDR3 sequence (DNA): TGTGCCAGCTCACAGGACAGGAACTCCTACGAGCAGTACTTC. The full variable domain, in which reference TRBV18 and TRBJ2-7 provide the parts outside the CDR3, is NAGVMQNPRHLVRRRGQEARLRCSPMKGHSHVYWYRQLPEEGLKFMVYLQKENIIDESGMPKERFSAEFPKEGPSILRIQQVVRGDSAAYFCASSQDRNSYEQYFGPGTRLTVT.

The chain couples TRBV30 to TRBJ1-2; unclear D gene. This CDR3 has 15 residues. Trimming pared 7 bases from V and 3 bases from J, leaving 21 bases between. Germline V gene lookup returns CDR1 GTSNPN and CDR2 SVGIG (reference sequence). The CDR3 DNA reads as TGTGCCTTCAGGAGGTTTTCGGGGTTGGACTATGGCTACACCTTC. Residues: CAFRRFSGLDYGYTF. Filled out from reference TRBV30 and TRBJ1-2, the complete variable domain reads SQTIHQWPATLVQPVGSPLSLECTVEGTSNPNLYWYRQAAGRGLQLLFYSVGIGQISSEVPQNLSASRPQDRQFILSSKKLLLSDSGFYLCAFRRFSGLDYGYTFGSGTRLTVV.

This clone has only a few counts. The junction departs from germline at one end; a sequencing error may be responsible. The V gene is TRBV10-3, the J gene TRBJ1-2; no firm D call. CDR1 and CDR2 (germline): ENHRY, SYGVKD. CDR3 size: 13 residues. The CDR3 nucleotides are TGTGCCATCACTGAGCTCTCCCGAGGGGGCTACACCTTC. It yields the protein CAITELSRGGYTF.

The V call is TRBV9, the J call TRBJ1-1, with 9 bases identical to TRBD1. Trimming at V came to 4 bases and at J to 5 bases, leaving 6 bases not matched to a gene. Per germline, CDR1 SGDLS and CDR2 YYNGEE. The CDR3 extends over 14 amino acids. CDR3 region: CASSSQGAGTEAFF. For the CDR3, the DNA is TGTGCCAGCAGCTCACAGGGGGCTGGAACTGAAGCTTTCTTT.

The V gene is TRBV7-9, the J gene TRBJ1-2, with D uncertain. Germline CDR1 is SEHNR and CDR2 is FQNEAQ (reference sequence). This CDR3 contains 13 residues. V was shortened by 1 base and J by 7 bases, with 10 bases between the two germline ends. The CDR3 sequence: CASSLDPTGGYTF. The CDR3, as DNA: TGTGCCAGCAGCTTAGACCCGACGGGTGGCTACACCTTC.

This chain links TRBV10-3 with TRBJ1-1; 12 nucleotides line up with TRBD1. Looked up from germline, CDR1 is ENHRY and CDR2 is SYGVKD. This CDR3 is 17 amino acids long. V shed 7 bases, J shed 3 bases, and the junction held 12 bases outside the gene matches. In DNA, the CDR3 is TGTGCCATCACCTCAGGGGGACAGGGGGCTGCTCACACTGAAGCTTTCTTT. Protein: CAITSGGQGAAHTEAFF.